The 21 T cell receptor beta chains presented below share a single source sample, sequenced in a study of shared clonotypes between healthy human individuals. Some clones are missing from TCRdb's copy, which holds only in-frame ones; the method was immunoSEQ multiplex PCR. Of millions of clones in the sample, 85% to 95% were seen once. Material for sequencing was naive CD4+ T cells from PBMCs. Subset here: CD45RA+ positively selected. The receptors stem from a man aged 18 to 30 in good health. Some clones in this sample may be carry-over from other donors' samples.

The chain uses TRBV30 and TRBJ1-4, with D perhaps matching TRBD1 (5 bases). Germline V gene data show CDR1 as GTSNPN and CDR2 as SVGIG (reference sequence). The CDR3 is made up of 15 amino acids. V gave up 3 bases and J gave up 8 bases, with 19 bases separating them. The CDR3 is CAWRNHPGRSEKLFF. The DNA of the CDR3 is TGTGCCTGGAGGAACCACCCGGGGCGCAGCGAAAAACTGTTTTTT.

In its sample, this clone was seen once. The chain carries TRBV11-2 and TRBJ2-5; the match to TRBD1 covers 7 bases. This CDR3 is built from 13 residues. CDR1 is SGHAT and CDR2 is FQNNGV in the germline V gene. V shed 7 bases, J shed 4 bases, and the junction held 6 bases outside the gene matches. The CDR3 protein is CASTDRDRETQYF. CDR3 nucleotide sequence: TGTGCCAGCACTGATCGGGACAGAGAGACCCAGTACTTC.

The J gene is TRBJ1-2, the V gene TRBV28; maybe TRBD1 (6 bases). CDR3 length: 15 amino acids. Germline V lookup: CDR1 MDHEN, CDR2 SYDVKM. Trimming took off 7 bases at V and 3 bases at J, with 18 bases between the two ends. The CDR3 reads CASTSGTAGDYGYTF. The DNA for the CDR3 is TGTGCCAGCACCTCGGGGACGGCAGGGGACTATGGCTACACCTTC.

This clone is a singleton in its sample. The rearrangement links TRBV30 to TRBJ1-6, with a tentative D call TRBD1 (6 bases). Germline loops: CDR1 GTSNPN, CDR2 SVGIG (reference sequence). CDR3 size: 14 residues. V lost 0 bases and J lost 3, with 6 bases in between. CDR3: CAWSVQGYNSPLHF. The CDR3 nucleotides are TGTGCCTGGAGTGTACAGGGCTATAATTCACCCCTCCACTTT.

The CDR3 loop is CASSFRDGQRAFF. DNA of the CDR3: TGTGCCAGTAGTTTCCGGGACGGCCAACGCGCTTTCTTT. This chain links TRBV19 with TRBJ1-1, with TRBD1 as a possible D gene (5 bases). Germline V gene lookup returns CDR1 LNHDA and CDR2 SQIVND (reference sequence). Trimming removed 5 bases from V and 11 bases from J, with 18 bases in between. This CDR3 region has 13 residues.

The genes are TRBV4-2 and TRBJ2-5, with 11 bases that match TRBD2. The J call may be incorrect, as the DNA end agrees better with TRBJ2-7. CDR1 LGHNA and CDR2 YNFKEQ come from the germline V gene. The CDR3 runs to 16 residues. In DNA form, the CDR3 reads TGTGCCAGCAGCCAACATCCTAGCGGGAGGAACGACGAGCAGTACTTC. Its translation: CASSQHPSGRNDEQYF.

The rearrangement joins TRBV5-1 to TRBJ2-7, with D perhaps matching TRBD1 (5 bases). This CDR3 comprises 15 residues. The V and J ends lost 4 bases and 3 bases respectively, with 17 bases between them. The germline gives CDR1 SGHRS, CDR2 YFSETQ. The CDR3 region is CASSAQGGRDYEQYF. Here the CDR3 DNA reads TGCGCCAGCAGCGCCCAGGGCGGTAGGGACTACGAGCAGTACTTC. The complete variable domain, with remaining parts taken from reference TRBV5-1 and TRBJ2-7, reads KAGVTQTPRYLIKTRGQQVTLSCSPISGHRSVSWYQQTPGQGLQFLFEYFSETQRNKGNFPGRFSGRQFSNSRSEMNVSTLELGDSALYLCASSAQGGRDYEQYFGPGTRLTVT.

The chain combines TRBV4-1 with TRBJ2-7, with 7 bases matching TRBD1. The germline V gene encodes CDR1 MGHRA and CDR2 YSYEKL. With V trimmed by 2 bases and J by 3 bases, 4 bases remained unmatched. The CDR3 covers 14 residues. The CDR3 loop reads CASSQPGQRYEQYF. The CDR3 DNA is TGCGCCAGCAGCCAACCGGGACAGCGCTACGAGCAGTACTTC.

The chain is built from TRBV7-8 and TRBJ2-5; 13 bases match TRBD2. The germline V gene encodes CDR1 SGHVS and CDR2 FQNEAQ. This CDR3 is 16 amino acids long. J was trimmed by 5 bases and V by 5 bases; bases with no gene match: 8. The CDR3 is CASSPRTSGSPETQYF. The CDR3 DNA reads as TGTGCCAGCAGCCCACGGACTAGCGGGAGCCCCGAGACCCAGTACTTC.

The rearrangement joins TRBV7-3 to TRBJ2-1; D might be TRBD2 (5 bases). V was clipped by 1 base and J by 7 bases, with 17 bases between them. Germline CDR1 is SGHTA and CDR2 is FQGTGA. This CDR3 has 16 amino acids. As DNA, the CDR3 is TGTGCCAGCAGCTTAATGGGCTCGGGATACGAAAATGAGCAGTTCTTC. It is translated as CASSLMGSGYENEQFF.

V is TRBV10-3 and J is TRBJ1-4, with D maybe TRBD1 (6 bases). Trimming took off 1 base at V and 1 base at J, with 7 bases between the two ends. Germline CDR1 ENHRY, CDR2 SYGVKD. This CDR3 has 15 residues. The CDR3 DNA follows: TGTGCCATCAGTGAGTTACAGGGAACTAATGAAAAACTGTTTTTT. This sequence encodes CAISELQGTNEKLFF.

V usage is TRBV7-2 and J usage is TRBJ2-7, with no clear D. CDR1 and CDR2 (germline): SGHTA, FQGNSA. This CDR3 comprises 15 residues. Trimming took off 5 bases at V and 0 bases at J, with 14 bases between the two ends. The chain's CDR3 is CASSPGRTRSYEQYF. The CDR3 nucleotides are TGTGCCAGCAGCCCCGGACGGACCCGCTCCTACGAGCAGTACTTC. Complete variable domain (other parts from reference TRBV7-2 and TRBJ2-7): GAGVSQSPSNKVTEKGKDVELRCDPISGHTALYWYRQSLGQGLEFLIYFQGNSAPDKSGLPSDRFSAERTGGSVSTLTIQRTQQEDSAVYLCASSPGRTRSYEQYFGPGTRLTVT.

V and J are TRBV13 and TRBJ1-1; possible D gene TRBD1, 5 bases. The CDR3 loop spans 13 amino acids. Looked up from germline, CDR1 is PRHDT and CDR2 is FYEKMQ (reference sequence). V lost 7 bases to trimming and J lost 7 bases, with 16 bases between them. The CDR3 reads CASTRLKGIEAFF. Here the CDR3 DNA reads TGTGCCAGCACCCGTCTCAAGGGGATTGAAGCTTTCTTT.

V is TRBV28 and J is TRBJ2-1, with 7 bases aligning to TRBD2. Germline CDR1 MDHEN, CDR2 SYDVKM. V trimming: 3 bases; J trimming: 0 bases; junction bases outside the gene matches: 5. The CDR3 has 16 amino acids. CDR3 protein: CASSFWGGSSYNEQFF. Here the CDR3 DNA reads TGTGCCAGCAGTTTTTGGGGGGGAAGCTCCTACAATGAGCAGTTCTTC.

About this clone itself: The sample carries other DNA sequences with the same CDR3. The V and J genes are TRBV28 and TRBJ1-2; D is ambiguous. Germline CDR1 reads MDHEN; CDR2 reads SYDVKM. There are 12 residues in the CDR3. With 6 bases removed from V and 5 bases from J, the gap between germline ends came to 10 bases. The CDR3 DNA reads TGTGCCAGCAGCGGAGGTGGGTATGGCTACACCTTC. The encoded protein is CASSGGGYGYTF.

V usage is TRBV9 and J usage is TRBJ2-3; TRBD2 matches 12 bases. J lost 7 bases, V lost 3 bases, and 6 bases had no gene match. This CDR3 region has 15 residues. CDR1 and CDR2 from the germline V gene are SGDLS and YYNGEE. CDR3 sequence (DNA): TGTGCCAGCAGCGAAGGACTAGCGGGGACTTATACGCAGTATTTT. This translates into CASSEGLAGTYTQYF.

The chain carries TRBV20-1 and TRBJ2-7; D remains unclear. CDR1 is DFQATT, CDR2 SNEGSKA, per germline (reference sequence). V gave up 4 bases and J gave up 2 bases, with 0 bases separating them. The CDR3 extends over 9 amino acids. The CDR3 is CSATYEQYF. In DNA form, the CDR3 reads TGCAGTGCTACCTACGAGCAGTACTTC.

This clone occurred a few times. Other DNA sequences in the sample encode the same CDR3. The chain joins TRBV28 to TRBJ1-5; D perhaps matches TRBD1 (5 bases). The V end lost 6 bases, the J end lost 2 bases, and 11 bases lay between the germline ends. Germline V gene lookup returns CDR1 MDHEN and CDR2 SYDVKM. The CDR3 runs to 14 residues. DNA of the CDR3: TGTGCCAGCAGCCCCCTCAGGGGCAATCAGCCCCAGCATTTT. Translation: CASSPLRGNQPQHF.

This clone appeared a few times. The chain links TRBV19 to TRBJ2-2, with D perhaps TRBD2 (5 bases). Looked up from germline, CDR1 is LNHDA and CDR2 is SQIVND (reference sequence). This CDR3 has 14 residues. With 8 bases removed from V and 0 bases from J, the gap between germline ends came to 10 bases. The CDR3 sequence: CASSRVSNTGELFF. The CDR3 DNA follows: TGTGCCAGTTCGAGGGTGTCGAACACCGGGGAGCTGTTTTTT.

Note on this clone: Since a much larger clone is just one base distant, this may be a read error. The chain has TRBV6-5 and TRBJ1-1; no clear D. CDR1 is MNHEY, CDR2 SVGAGI, per germline. The length of the CDR3 is 13 residues. Trimming removed 4 bases from V and 1 base from J, with 7 bases in between. CDR3 region: CASSLEGNTEAFF. As DNA, the CDR3 is TGTGCCAGCAGTTTAGAGGGGAACACTGAAGCTTTCTTT.

The J gene is TRBJ2-5, the V gene TRBV4-3; tentatively, D is TRBD1 (5 bases). The CDR3 has 15 residues. Per the germline V gene, CDR1 is LGHNA and CDR2 is YSLEER. The V and J ends lost 3 bases and 4 bases respectively, with 15 bases between them. CDR3 amino acids: CASSHRAQGSETQYF. The CDR3 DNA sequence: TGCGCCAGCAGCCACCGGGCCCAGGGATCAGAGACCCAGTACTTC.